This entry lists 6 T cell receptor beta chains sequenced from one sample in a study of blood T cell repertoires in COVID-19. Repertoires were generated with immunoSEQ multiplex PCR, while TCRdb's copy carries only in-frame clones and drops some. This table holds hundreds of thousands of clones, under 85% found once. Sequenced material: peripheral blood. The receptors originated from a woman in her twenties or thirties with COVID-19, enrolled during active disease.

The chain couples TRBV5-4 to TRBJ2-3; D is unresolved. V lost 4 bases and J lost 6, with 12 bases in between. The CDR3 has 13 amino acids. From germline, CDR1 is SGHNT and CDR2 YYREEE (reference sequence). The CDR3 spells CASSRTSLDTQYF. The CDR3 DNA reads TGTGCCAGCAGCCGAACATCTCTGGATACGCAGTATTTT.

The chain employs TRBV7-9 and TRBJ2-1, with 9 nucleotides matching TRBD2. The CDR3 totals 15 residues. The trim removed 4 bases at V and 1 base at J, leaving 2 bases unmatched. CDR1 is SEHNR and CDR2 is FQNEAQ in the germline V gene (reference sequence). CDR3 amino acids: CASSSSGGSYNEQFF. For the CDR3, the DNA is TGTGCCAGCAGCTCCAGCGGGGGGTCCTACAATGAGCAGTTCTTC.

The chain is built from TRBV7-8 and TRBJ1-3, with 7 bases aligning to TRBD1. From germline, CDR1 is SGHVS and CDR2 FQNEAQ. The CDR3 runs 16 residues. J was trimmed by 2 bases and V by 3 bases; bases with no gene match: 7. The CDR3 DNA follows: TGTGCCAGCAGCTTGCCCAGGGGGGAGGCTGGAAACACCATATATTTT. This encodes CASSLPRGEAGNTIYF.

J is TRBJ2-7 and V is TRBV19, with D possibly TRBD1 on 5 matching bases. The CDR3 contains 14 residues. The germline V and J ends were trimmed by 5 bases and 0 bases, with 11 bases remaining between them. Germline loops: CDR1 LNHDA, CDR2 SQIVND (reference sequence). In DNA, the CDR3 is TGTGCCAGTAGTTCAGACAGCAGCTCCTACGAGCAGTACTTC. Its protein product is CASSSDSSSYEQYF.

This chain connects TRBV7-8 to TRBJ2-7, with TRBD2 identical over 7 bases. CDR3 length equals 16 residues. Trimming at V came to 2 bases and at J to 5 bases, leaving 12 bases not matched to a gene. Germline V gene data show CDR1 as SGHVS and CDR2 as FQNEAQ. CDR3: CASSLSGGDRRDEQYF. The DNA for the CDR3 is TGTGCCAGCAGCTTATCTGGGGGGGACCGACGGGACGAGCAGTACTTC.

The chain is built from TRBV6-2 or TRBV6-3 and TRBJ1-5; a weak D match, TRBD1 (5 bases). Trimming took off 3 bases at V and 0 bases at J, with 9 bases between the two ends. Germline CDR1 reads MNHEY; CDR2 reads SVGEGT. The CDR3 is 15 residues long. The CDR3 loop reads CASSYPGDSNQPQHF. In DNA, the CDR3 is TGTGCCAGCAGTTATCCGGGGGATAGCAATCAGCCCCAGCATTTT.